This T cell receptor beta chain came from a study of regulatory T cells in long-lasting Graves disease. This clonotype was seen many times. Its antigen is unidentified. Relying on iRepertoire HTBI primers and Arm-PCR of CDR3 regions, the team built TCR beta libraries. MiXCR, applied by TCRdb to the multiplex PCR reads, yields one record per CDR3 protein. Of some 340,000 distinct CDR3 sequences in the sample, approximately 12% are singletons; the top ten hold approximately 20%. Study-wide points: Patients with persistent Graves' had lower TCR diversity than newly diagnosed patients.

Time point: newly diagnosed GD, antithyroid drugs for less than 3 months. Preparation of the TCR library used RNA extracted from PBMCs. Peripheral blood, Nine milliliters per patient, was collected in EDTA tubes. The ends lost 8 bases at V and 8 bases at J; junction bases unmatched: 14. This CDR3 is 15 amino acids long. The data were also submitted as part of a second study, on T cells in Graves' hyperthyroidism and ophthalmopathy. This second study notes: Stable hyperthyroidism: no ophthalmopathy progression over 18 months of follow-up. Before onset, ophthalmopathy was predicted by the model a median roughly six months earlier.

The material was peripheral blood mononuclear cells (PBMCs), obtained at new diagnosis, from a patient treated with antithyroid drugs. This sequence originates from a woman aged 18 to 35 with Graves disease. The gene calls are TRBV12-3 or TRBV12-4 and TRBJ1-4, with 7 bases aligning to TRBD1. In DNA, the CDR3 is TGTGCCAGCGGGCTGAACAGGGGAAGAAACGAAAAACTGTTTTTT. This translates into CASGLNRGRNEKLFF.